Sequencing of this TCR beta chain was carried out in a study of blood T cell repertoires in COVID-19. Study details: Whether acute or convalescent, the COVID-19 samples came from the United States, Italy and Spain. T cells, B-cell-depleted T cells, or PBMCs provided the cDNA or gDNA that served as material.

In the original processing: It was from reference gene primer amplification that nucleated cell counts were estimated. Assay: immunoSEQ multiplex PCR; the TCRdb copy retains only in-frame clones and omits some. Clonal size and the V and J genes are those of that table, whereas D and trimming came from the DNA. This sample has 95,000 to 150,000 clones, with around four fifths found just once. V lost 1 base, J lost 0 bases, and 9 bases stayed unmatched. The CDR3 runs 19 residues. In germline, CDR1 is LGHDT, CDR2 YNNKEL (reference sequence). The receptor's source is a human donor in a cohort sampled during active COVID-19. This chain links TRBV3-1 (or the pseudogene TRBV3-2) with TRBJ1-5, with TRBD1 matching 10 bases. The source material was peripheral blood. In nucleotides, the CDR3 is TGTGCCAGCAGCCAAGCCGGGACAGGGGATCGGTATAGCAATCAGCCCCAGCATTTT. This codes for CASSQAGTGDRYSNQPQHF.